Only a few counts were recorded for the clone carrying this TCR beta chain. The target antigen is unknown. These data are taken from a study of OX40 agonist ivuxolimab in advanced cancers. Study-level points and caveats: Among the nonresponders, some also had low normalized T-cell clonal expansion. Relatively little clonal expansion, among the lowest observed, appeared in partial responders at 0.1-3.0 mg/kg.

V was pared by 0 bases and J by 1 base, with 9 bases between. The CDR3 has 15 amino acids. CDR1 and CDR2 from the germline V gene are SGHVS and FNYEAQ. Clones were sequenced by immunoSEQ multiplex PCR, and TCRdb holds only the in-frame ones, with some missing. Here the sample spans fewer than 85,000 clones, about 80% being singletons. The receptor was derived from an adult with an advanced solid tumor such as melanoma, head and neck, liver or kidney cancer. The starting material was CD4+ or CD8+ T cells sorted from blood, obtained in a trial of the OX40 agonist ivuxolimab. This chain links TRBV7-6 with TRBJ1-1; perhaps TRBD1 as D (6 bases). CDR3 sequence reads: CASSLAGGQNTEAFF. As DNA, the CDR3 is TGTGCCAGCAGCTTAGCGGGGGGACAGAACACTGAAGCTTTCTTT.